One and the same sample provided the 26 T cell receptor beta chains below, sequenced in a study of cytomegalovirus exposure and HLA in healthy donors. The PCR used 60 Vbeta and 13 Jbeta primers. Sequencing was performed with immunoSEQ multiplex PCR; in TCRdb, only in-frame clones are kept and a portion is missing. The sample shows 150,000 to 200,000 clones, roughly 79% of them seen only once. Sequencing was done on a sample of PBMCs. The receptors were gathered from a young woman in good health and CMV-seropositive.

The chain is built from TRBV5-6 and TRBJ2-5, with 8 bases identical to TRBD1. Germline trimming cut 3 bases from V and 4 bases from J; bases unmatched to any gene: 8. Germline CDR1 and CDR2: SGHDT and YYEEEE. CDR3 length: 15 residues. CDR3 nucleotide sequence: TGTGCCAGCAGCTCGGAGACAGGGGACGGAGAGACCCAGTACTTC. This codes for CASSSETGDGETQYF.

The chain employs TRBV30 and TRBJ1-3, with a tentative D call TRBD1 (5 bases). The CDR3 loop spans 15 amino acids. The V and J ends lost 3 bases and 0 bases respectively, with 12 bases between them. Germline V gene lookup returns CDR1 GTSNPN and CDR2 SVGIG (reference sequence). The CDR3 is CAWRLDRYSGNTIYF. In DNA, the CDR3 is TGTGCCTGGAGGCTTGACAGATACTCTGGAAACACCATATATTTT.

J is TRBJ1-1 and V is TRBV19; D gene ambiguous. Germline V gene lookup returns CDR1 LNHDA and CDR2 SQIVND (reference sequence). The CDR3 sequence is 13 residues long. Trimming cost V 5 bases and J 2 bases, with 9 bases left between them. This CDR3 reads CASSAALNTEAFF. The CDR3 DNA is TGTGCCAGTAGTGCGGCCCTAAACACTGAAGCTTTCTTT.

The CDR3 sequence: CASRAGLAGADTQYF. In DNA, the CDR3 is TGTGCCAGCAGGGCGGGACTAGCGGGTGCAGATACGCAGTATTTT. The chain combines TRBV7-2 with TRBJ2-3, with 12 bases matching TRBD2. The CDR3 is made up of 15 amino acids. Germline-derived CDR1 and CDR2 are SGHTA and FQGNSA. Losses at the gene ends were 6 bases for V and 4 bases for J; bases not matched to a gene: 5.

The gene calls are TRBV27 and TRBJ2-2, with a tentative D call TRBD2 (6 bases). Germline-derived CDR1 and CDR2 are MNHEY and SMNVEV (reference sequence). The CDR3 contains 13 residues. V shed 6 bases and J shed 4 bases, with 9 bases lying between them. The DNA of the CDR3 is TGTGCCAGCAGCCACGGGAGCACCGGGGAGCTGTTTTTT. Its protein product is CASSHGSTGELFF.

This sequence joins TRBV19 and TRBJ2-3; 11 nucleotides align to TRBD2. Germline CDR1 reads LNHDA; CDR2 reads SQIVND (reference sequence). The CDR3 sequence is 17 residues long. The J segment lost 4 bases and the V segment lost 5 bases, leaving 11 bases of the junction unmatched. The CDR3, as DNA: TGTGCCAGTAGTTTTTGGGCTAGCGGGAGGTCGTCAGATACGCAGTATTTT. Amino acids: CASSFWASGRSSDTQYF. Combining the CDR3 with reference TRBV19 and TRBJ2-3 gives the whole variable domain DGGITQSPKYLFRKEGQNVTLSCEQNLNHDAMYWYRQDPGQGLRLIYYSQIVNDFQKGDIAEGYSVSREKKESFPLTVTSAQKNPTAFYLCASSFWASGRSSDTQYFGPGTRLTVL.

The rearrangement uses TRBV29-1 and TRBJ2-3; 7 positions agree with TRBD2. The V gene's germline CDR1 is SQVTM and CDR2 ANQGSEA. This CDR3 spans 14 amino acids. The trim removed 5 bases at V and 4 bases at J, leaving 9 bases unmatched. Here the CDR3 DNA reads TGCAGCGTTAGGCGGGGGATCGGGGCAGATACGCAGTATTTT. Protein product: CSVRRGIGADTQYF.

The V call is TRBV27, the J call TRBJ2-3, with 10 bases matching TRBD2. Germline V gene sequence: CDR1 MNHEY, CDR2 SMNVEV (reference sequence). The CDR3 spans 16 residues. With V trimmed by 8 bases and J by 2 bases, 10 bases remained unmatched. In nucleotides, the CDR3 is TGTGCCAGCCACTTAGACGGGACTAGCGCCACAGATACGCAGTATTTT. Protein sequence: CASHLDGTSATDTQYF.

The chain is built from TRBV6-5 and TRBJ2-7; the D is unclear. Germline CDR1 MNHEY, CDR2 SVGAGI. V lost 0 bases, J lost 3 bases, and 15 bases lay in between. There are 16 residues in the CDR3. The CDR3 loop is CASSYSISRYNYEQYF. CDR3 nucleotide sequence: TGTGCCAGCAGTTACTCGATCTCCAGGTATAACTACGAGCAGTACTTC.

This clone was recorded only once. The gene calls are TRBV10-3 and TRBJ2-5; TRBD2 aligns across 11 bases. The CDR3 sequence is 17 residues long. V trimming: 5 bases; J trimming: 4 bases; junction bases outside the gene matches: 12. CDR1 ENHRY and CDR2 SYGVKD come from the germline V gene. The CDR3 nucleotides are TGTGCCATCAGTAATAGCGGGGGGGCGACGCGCAGAGAGACCCAGTACTTC. It is translated as CAISNSGGATRRETQYF.

This rearrangement joins TRBV7-2 to TRBJ2-7, with 13 bases fitting TRBD2. CDR1 and CDR2 from the germline V gene are SGHTA and FQGNSA. The length of the CDR3 is 16 residues. With V trimmed by 5 bases and J by 5 bases, 9 bases remained unmatched. CDR3 coding DNA: TGTGCCAGCAGCCCCGGACTAGCGGGAGCGTATAACGAGCAGTACTTC. Encoded protein: CASSPGLAGAYNEQYF.

As DNA, the CDR3 is TGCGCCAGCAGCCAAGTCCTCGCGGGGAGGAGCACAGATACGCAGTATTTT. Protein: CASSQVLAGRSTDTQYF. V usage is TRBV4-3 and J usage is TRBJ2-3, with D perhaps matching TRBD2 (6 bases). V was shortened by 1 base and J by 0 bases, with 14 bases between the two germline ends. Germline V gene sequence: CDR1 LGHNA, CDR2 YSLEER. CDR3 size: 17 residues.

CDR3 sequence reads: CASSGQGARETQYF. Here the CDR3 DNA reads TGCGCCAGCAGCGGCCAGGGGGCTCGTGAGACCCAGTACTTC. The rearrangement uses TRBV5-1 and TRBJ2-5; 8 bases map to TRBD1. The length of the CDR3 is 14 residues. With V trimmed by 4 bases and J by 5 bases, 7 bases remained unmatched. Germline CDR1 and CDR2: SGHRS and YFSETQ.

The chain uses TRBV6-1 and TRBJ1-1; 10 positions agree with TRBD1. Germline loops: CDR1 MNHNS, CDR2 SASEGT. With V trimmed by 6 bases and J by 11 bases, 9 bases remained unmatched. The CDR3 length is 13 residues. The DNA for the CDR3 is TGTGCCAGCAGGCCGGGACAGGGGCGTCGGGCTTTCTTT. The encoded protein is CASRPGQGRRAFF.

On this clone itself: The identical CDR3 is also encoded by other nucleotide sequences in the sample. The rearrangement joins TRBV19 to TRBJ2-5; 7 positions agree with TRBD1. The V gene end was trimmed by 3 bases and the J gene end by 2 bases; junction bases not matched to a gene: 3. The CDR3 covers 14 residues. Germline CDR1 LNHDA, CDR2 SQIVND (reference sequence). CDR3 sequence reads: CASSIRDSQETQYF. As DNA, the CDR3 is TGTGCCAGTAGTATCCGGGACAGTCAAGAGACCCAGTACTTC.

The genes are TRBV27 and TRBJ2-7, with 10 bases lining up with TRBD2. This CDR3 region has 15 residues. Unmatched junction bases numbered 9, after V lost 4 bases and J lost 6 bases. Per germline, CDR1 MNHEY and CDR2 SMNVEV (reference sequence). The CDR3 region has the DNA TGTGCCAGCAGTTCTTGGGGAGCGGGAGGGGTCGAGCAGTACTTC. Its protein is CASSSWGAGGVEQYF.

The gene calls are TRBV27 and TRBJ1-1, with D unresolved. The CDR3 runs to 13 residues. Trimming pared 5 bases from V and 2 bases from J, leaving 9 bases between. Germline assignment: CDR1 MNHEY and CDR2 SMNVEV (reference sequence). In DNA, the CDR3 is TGTGCCAGCAGTCCAACTAGAAACACTGAAGCTTTCTTT. This gives the protein CASSPTRNTEAFF.

A few counts support this clone. The chain employs TRBV5-1 and TRBJ2-7; tentatively, D is TRBD1 (5 bases). Germline V gives CDR1 SGHRS, CDR2 YFSETQ. V lost 5 bases and J lost 6, with 9 bases in between. CDR3 length: 11 amino acids. The CDR3, as DNA: TGCGCCAGCAGTCCAGGGTCCGAGCAGTACTTC. It encodes CASSPGSEQYF.

This clone came up a few times. The rearrangement joins TRBV10-3 to TRBJ2-1, with no clear D. The length of the CDR3 is 17 residues. From germline, CDR1 is ENHRY and CDR2 SYGVKD. With 6 bases removed from V and 0 bases from J, the gap between germline ends came to 18 bases. In DNA form, the CDR3 reads TGTGCCATCAGCCCTCTGGGTTTTAGGAGCTCCTACAATGAGCAGTTCTTC. Amino acid sequence: CAISPLGFRSSYNEQFF.

V gene TRBV4-1 combines with J gene TRBJ2-5; TRBD2 is a possible D gene (7 bases). The V and J ends lost 0 bases and 7 bases respectively, with 15 bases between them. This CDR3 contains 15 residues. The germline V gene has CDR1 MGHRA and CDR2 YSYEKL. The CDR3 loop reads CASSQDEGGRATQYF. CDR3 nucleotide sequence: TGCGCCAGCAGCCAAGACGAGGGGGGGCGGGCGACCCAGTACTTC.

The CDR3 coding sequence is TGCGCCAGCAGCCAAGATCTGGAGGATACGCAGTATTTT. Translated: CASSQDLEDTQYF. The rearrangement links TRBV4-1 to TRBJ2-3; D ambiguous. The CDR3 covers 13 residues. CDR1 MGHRA and CDR2 YSYEKL come from the germline V gene. V lost 0 bases and J lost 6, with 7 bases in between.

The rearrangement links TRBV6-1 to TRBJ2-2; TRBD1 might be the D (6 bases). V was clipped by 7 bases and J by 0 bases, with 12 bases between them. From germline, CDR1 is MNHNS and CDR2 SASEGT. The CDR3 length is 15 residues. CDR3 region: CASKNRVANTGELFF. In nucleotides, the CDR3 is TGTGCCAGCAAAAACAGGGTCGCGAACACCGGGGAGCTGTTTTTT.

V usage is TRBV21-1 and J usage is TRBJ2-7; no check of the table's D call, TRBD2, against the DNA was made. TRBV21-1 is tagged as a pseudogene. The CDR3 length is 15 residues. The CDR3 sequence is CASSNIWGGSKEQYF. As DNA, the CDR3 is TGTGCCAGCAGCAATATTTGGGGAGGCTCCAAGGAGCAGTACTTC.

In DNA form, the CDR3 reads TGCGCCAGCAGCTTGGGCCTACAGGGGGCTGACTATGGCTACACCTTC. This encodes CASSLGLQGADYGYTF. The chain carries TRBV5-1 and TRBJ1-2; TRBD1 matches at 9 bases. In germline, CDR1 is SGHRS, CDR2 YFSETQ. With V trimmed by 0 bases and J by 3 bases, 6 bases remained unmatched. There are 16 residues in the CDR3.

This rearrangement joins TRBV6-4 to TRBJ2-1, with 7 bases lining up with TRBD2. Germline CDR1 MRHNA, CDR2 SNTAGT. The junction had 5 bases not matched to a gene; V was cut back by 4 bases and J by 2 bases. The CDR3 runs 15 residues. The CDR3 bases are TGTGCCAGCAGTGTAATGGCGGGGGCCTACAATGAGCAGTTCTTC. Translated, it gives CASSVMAGAYNEQFF.

This clone was seen only once. This chain links TRBV29-1 with TRBJ1-2, with TRBD1 as a possible D gene (6 bases). The CDR3 is 15 amino acids. Trimming took 3 bases from V and 5 from J, leaving 19 bases between them. Germline V gives CDR1 SQVTM, CDR2 ANQGSEA. The CDR3 region has the DNA TGCAGCGTTGAGGGCCGGGGGGCGAAAGAATATGGCTACACCTTC. Protein: CSVEGRGAKEYGYTF.